Each of the 24 T cell receptor beta chains below was sequenced from the same sample in a study of T cells in Graves' hyperthyroidism and ophthalmopathy. TCR beta CDR3 regions were amplified from RNA. Initially, a first-round RT-PCR of the TCR CDR3 employed the HTBI primer set. In TCRdb, the multiplex PCR reads were re-called with MiXCR into one record per CDR3 protein. Among under 350,000 distinct CDR3 sequences, 15% to 20% were seen once, and the ten largest hold roughly 49%. Sequencing input: blood. Receptor source: a woman in her 50s with Graves' hyperthyroidism.

In its sample, this clonotype was seen many times. V is TRBV28 and J is TRBJ2-1, with D maybe TRBD2 (6 bases). The CDR3 has 16 amino acids. Trimming stripped 1 base from V and 1 base from J, with 11 bases between. CDR1 and CDR2 from the germline V gene are MDHEN and SYDVKM. The CDR3 nucleotides read TGTGCCAGCAGTTTATACCGCGGAGGGTCCTACAATGAGCAGTTCTTC. The encoded protein is CASSLYRGGSYNEQFF.

This clonotype was seen ten or more times. The chain carries TRBV6-1 and TRBJ1-1; D might be TRBD1 (6 bases). The ends were cut back, 5 bases at V and 3 bases at J, with 16 bases in the middle. This CDR3 comprises 15 residues. Germline values: CDR1 MNHNS, CDR2 SASEGT. The CDR3 loop reads CASSSRGAHHTEAFF. The CDR3, as DNA: TGTGCCAGCAGTTCTCGGGGGGCGCATCACACTGAAGCTTTCTTT.

This clonotype was recorded a few times. The chain employs TRBV14 and TRBJ2-5; no clear D. CDR1 and CDR2 (germline): SGHDN, FVKESK. This CDR3 region has 14 residues. V was cut by 2 bases and J by 2 bases, with 9 bases left in between. CDR3 sequence (DNA): TGTGCCAGCAGCCAAACAATCACACAAGAGACCCAGTACTTC. This encodes CASSQTITQETQYF.

Notes on this clonotype: This may come from a read error, since a much larger clone is one base off. V is TRBV6-2 or TRBV6-3 and J is TRBJ2-7; 11 nucleotides agree with TRBD2. The CDR3 spans 16 residues. The germline V gene has CDR1 MNHEY and CDR2 SVGEGT. CDR3: CASSDSSTSGGYEQYV. CDR3 DNA sequence: TGTGCCAGCAGTGACTCATCCACTAGCGGGGGCTACGAGCAGTACGTC.

CDR3 nucleotide sequence: TGCAGTGCTAGAGATGGCCGAGTGGGCTACACCTTC. Translation: CSARDGRVGYTF. The chain carries TRBV20-1 and TRBJ1-2, with D unresolved. V lost 0 bases and J lost 8, with 10 bases in between. Per the germline V gene, CDR1 is DFQATT and CDR2 is SNEGSKA (reference sequence). The length of the CDR3 is 12 residues.

The J gene is TRBJ2-1, the V gene TRBV19, with a tentative D call TRBD2 (6 bases). The CDR3 covers 19 residues. Germline loops: CDR1 LNHDA, CDR2 SQIVND (reference sequence). V was cut by 3 bases and J by 0 bases, with 21 bases left in between. The CDR3 nucleotides are TGTGCCAGTAGTATCGAGGTCGCGGGACGATCTTACTCCTACAATGAGCAGTTCTTC. It encodes CASSIEVAGRSYSYNEQFF.

J is TRBJ1-5 and V is TRBV25-1; D is uncertain. From germline, CDR1 is MGHDK and CDR2 SYGVNS. CDR3 length: 16 amino acids. V was shortened by 1 base and J by 3 bases, with 13 bases between the two germline ends. CDR3 in DNA: TGTGCCAGCAGTGAATTTGTCGGAGCGTTCAATCAGCCCCAGCATTTT. Protein: CASSEFVGAFNQPQHF. The whole variable domain, remainder taken from reference TRBV25-1 and TRBJ1-5, is EADIYQTPRYLVIGTGKKITLECSQTMGHDKMYWYQQDPGMELHLIHYSYGVNSTEKGDLSSESTVSRIRTEHFPLTLESARPSHTSQYLCASSEFVGAFNQPQHFGDGTRLSIL.

Note on this clonotype: A much larger clone differs from this one at a single base, so this may be a read error. This rearrangement joins TRBV5-1 to TRBJ1-1, with a possible D match to TRBD1 (6 bases). Trimming left V 0 bases short and J 5 bases short, with 14 bases between. The germline CDR1 and CDR2 sequences are SGHRS and YFSETQ. This CDR3 region has 15 residues. The CDR3 loop is CASSLEQGFRTEAFF. In nucleotides, the CDR3 is TGCGCCAGCAGCTTGGAACAGGGTTTTCGGACTGAAGCTTTCTTT. The full variable domain, in which reference TRBV5-1 and TRBJ1-1 provide the parts outside the CDR3, is KAGVTQTPRYLIKTRGQQVTLSCSPISGHRSVSWYQQTPGQGLQFLFEYFSETQRNKGNFPGRFSGRQFSNSRSEMNVSTLELGDSALYLCASSLEQGFRTEAFFGQGTRLTVV.

The DNA of the CDR3 is TGCGCCAGCAGCTTGGATTTGGAGACCCAGTACTTC. This translates into CASSLDLETQYF. V usage is TRBV5-1 and J usage is TRBJ2-5; D gene unclear. V was shortened by 0 bases and J by 5 bases, with 5 bases between the two germline ends. Germline V CDR1 and CDR2: SGHRS, YFSETQ. The CDR3 covers 12 residues.

This clonotype has just a few counts. The genes are TRBV27 and TRBJ2-5, with D tentatively TRBD1 or TRBD2 (7 bases each). This CDR3 is 14 amino acids long. V dropped 1 base and J dropped 4 bases, with 10 bases sitting between them. Germline assignment: CDR1 MNHEY and CDR2 SMNVEV (reference sequence). CDR3 sequence: CASSLFRGGETQYF. CDR3 DNA sequence: TGTGCCAGCAGTTTATTCAGGGGGGGAGAGACCCAGTACTTC.

Points on this clonotype: A read error may be the cause here, since a much bigger clone is one base away. V usage is TRBV12-3 or TRBV12-4 and J usage is TRBJ2-1, with D tentatively TRBD2 (6 bases). This CDR3 spans 16 amino acids. The V end was cut by 5 bases, the J end by 6 bases, with 20 bases between. The DNA for the CDR3 is TGTGCCAGCAGTCCGAGACAGAGGGAGGCTCGCAATGAGCAGTTCTTC. Its translation: CASSPRQREARNEQFF.

The V and J genes are TRBV7-2 and TRBJ1-6; possibly TRBD1 for D (6 bases). The CDR3 is 15 residues long. Trimming took off 1 base at V and 7 bases at J, with 11 bases between the two ends. Germline assignment: CDR1 SGHTA and CDR2 FQGNSA. The CDR3 here is CASSLVGGSNSPLHF. The CDR3, as DNA: TGTGCCAGCAGCTTAGTTGGGGGCTCAAATTCACCCCTCCACTTT.

This clonotype was detected only a few times. The chain links TRBV6-9 to TRBJ1-1; perhaps TRBD1 as D (6 bases). The CDR3 contains 17 residues. Trimming left V 0 bases short and J 1 base short, with 15 bases between. The V gene's germline CDR1 is MNHGY and CDR2 SVAAGI. The CDR3 sequence: CASSYSVGGAGNTEAFF. The CDR3 coding sequence is TGTGCCAGCAGTTATTCGGTCGGGGGGGCCGGGAACACTGAAGCTTTCTTT.

This clonotype has only a few counts. The chain has TRBV13 and TRBJ2-4; the match to TRBD1 covers 8 bases. The CDR3 is 18 amino acids. The V and J ends lost 2 bases and 2 bases, in that order; junction bases with no gene match: 11. The V gene's germline CDR1 is PRHDT and CDR2 FYEKMQ (reference sequence). This CDR3 is CASSLRMRTGQTKNIQYF. CDR3 nucleotide sequence: TGTGCCAGCAGCTTACGGATGCGGACAGGGCAGACCAAAAACATTCAGTACTTC.

CDR3 residues: CASSARVGAFGYTF. The CDR3 DNA sequence: TGTGCCAGCAGTGCCAGGGTGGGGGCATTTGGCTACACCTTC. The chain is built from TRBV12-3 or TRBV12-4 and TRBJ1-2, with a possible D match to TRBD1 (6 bases). The CDR3 sequence is 14 residues long. V was clipped by 5 bases and J by 7 bases, with 17 bases between them.

This clonotype was seen many times. The chain is built from TRBV2 and TRBJ2-2; TRBD2 might be the D (5 bases). Germline V gene lookup returns CDR1 SNHLY and CDR2 FYNNEI. Trimming shortened V by 3 bases and J by 2 bases, and 13 bases separated the two germline ends. This CDR3 spans 16 amino acids. The CDR3 DNA is TGTGCCAGCAGTGAGATTGTAGCGCCTAACACCGGGGAGCTGTTTTTT. Translated: CASSEIVAPNTGELFF.

The chain has TRBV12-3 or TRBV12-4 and TRBJ2-7; D tentatively reads TRBD1 or TRBD2 (5 bases each). V was clipped by 6 bases and J by 9 bases, with 24 bases between them. This CDR3 is built from 15 residues. DNA for the CDR3: TGTGCCAGCAGACCTACGGGGCTGGGGCGTACAAGGCAGTACGTC. Translating it yields CASRPTGLGRTRQYV.

The chain links TRBV19 to TRBJ2-1; TRBD2 matches 16 bases. Germline V CDR1 and CDR2: LNHDA, SQIVND (reference sequence). The ends lost 3 bases at V and 9 bases at J; junction bases unmatched: 11. This CDR3 is 18 amino acids long. DNA of the CDR3: TGTGCCAGTAGTATTGGGCGGGGGACTAGCGGGGGGGCCTCTGAGCAGTTCTTC. Amino acid sequence: CASSIGRGTSGGASEQFF.

This clonotype was seen ten or more times. The chain has TRBV12-3 or TRBV12-4 and TRBJ2-3, with a possible D match to TRBD1 (6 bases). The germline V and J ends were trimmed by 6 bases and 4 bases, with 14 bases remaining between them. CDR3 length equals 14 residues. This CDR3 reads CASSQGTSADTQYF. The DNA of the CDR3 is TGTGCCAGCAGCCAGGGGACGTCGGCAGATACGCAGTATTTT.

This chain connects TRBV19 to TRBJ2-6; D might be TRBD1 (6 bases). Per germline, CDR1 LNHDA and CDR2 SQIVND (reference sequence). V dropped 5 bases and J dropped 0 bases, with 14 bases sitting between them. The CDR3 covers 17 residues. CDR3: CASSFRQDSSGANVLTF. DNA of the CDR3: TGTGCCAGTAGTTTTCGACAGGACAGCTCTGGGGCCAACGTCCTGACTTTC.

The J gene is TRBJ2-3, the V gene TRBV7-9; D unresolved. Germline V gene lookup returns CDR1 SEHNR and CDR2 FQNEAQ (reference sequence). This CDR3 is built from 13 residues. V gave up 5 bases and J gave up 4 bases, with 10 bases separating them. The CDR3 DNA follows: TGTGCCAGCAGCCCACTCAAGGCAGATACGCAGTATTTT. This translates into CASSPLKADTQYF.

This clonotype was observed many times. The chain carries TRBV3-1 and TRBJ2-6; D gene ambiguous. The CDR3 runs 15 residues. Per the germline V gene, CDR1 is LGHDT and CDR2 is YNNKEL (reference sequence). Trimming shortened V by 3 bases and J by 1 base, and 7 bases separated the two germline ends. The CDR3 spells CASSQGASGANVLTF. CDR3 nucleotides: TGTGCCAGCAGCCAGGGCGCTTCTGGGGCCAACGTCCTGACTTTC.

This clonotype was seen ten or more times. The chain uses TRBV11-2 and TRBJ1-1; weak D call: TRBD1 (6 bases). Germline loops: CDR1 SGHAT, CDR2 FQNNGV. Trimming pared 2 bases from V and 3 bases from J, leaving 10 bases between. This CDR3 region has 14 residues. CDR3 bases: TGTGCCAGCAGCTTATGGGGGCTAGACACTGAAGCTTTCTTT. Encoded protein: CASSLWGLDTEAFF.

The rearrangement uses TRBV5-6 and TRBJ2-1; possibly TRBD1 for D (6 bases). Trimming took 4 bases from V and 7 from J, leaving 9 bases between them. This CDR3 contains 12 residues. From germline, CDR1 is SGHDT and CDR2 YYEEEE. The CDR3 region is CASSATGNEQFF. CDR3 sequence (DNA): TGTGCCAGCAGCGCCACAGGGAATGAGCAGTTCTTC. Complete variable domain (other parts from reference TRBV5-6 and TRBJ2-1): DAGVTQSPTHLIKTRGQQVTLRCSPKSGHDTVSWYQQALGQGPQFIFQYYEEEERQRGNFPDRFSGHQFPNYSSELNVNALLLGDSALYLCASSATGNEQFFGPGTRLTVL.